This T cell receptor (beta chain) stems from a study of T cells in pancreatic ductal adenocarcinoma. No neoadjuvant therapy was given to the selected pancreatic ductal adenocarcinoma patients before their surgery. Using immunoSEQ multiplex PCR, the repertoire was profiled, and TCRdb retains in-frame clones only, with some absent. This sample yields roughly 100,000 clones, of which 90% to 95% are seen a single time; less than 4% belongs to the top ten. Sequenced input: PBMCs. The clonotype originates from a human donor with pancreatic ductal adenocarcinoma.

For the CDR3, the DNA is TGTGCCAGCAGCTTAGGAGCGGTACTAGGGAGCACAGATACGCAGTATTTT. This sequence encodes CASSLGAVLGSTDTQYF. The rearrangement uses TRBV13 and TRBJ2-3; tentative D call: TRBD2 (5 bases). V shed 0 bases and J shed 0 bases, with 13 bases lying between them. The CDR3 is 17 amino acids. The germline V gene has CDR1 PRHDT and CDR2 FYEKMQ (reference sequence).